The T cell receptor (beta chain) under discussion was sequenced for a study of T cells after yellow fever vaccination. This clonotype was counted only a few times. The TCR cDNA carried a universal primer site and UMIs from 5'RACE template switching. TCRdb reprocessed the 5' RACE reads via MiXCR and lists one record per CDR3 protein. The table includes 100,000 to 150,000 distinct CDR3 sequences, about 8.8% detected once. This sample comprised CD8+ T cells sorted from PBMCs, obtained on the day of the yellow fever booster vaccination. This receptor was obtained from a young man who received the YFV17D yellow fever vaccine.

CDR3 in DNA: TGTGCCAGCAGCGAAATAGCGGTGTCCTCTACCGCCTACAATGAGCAGTTCTTC. Translated, it gives CASSEIAVSSTAYNEQFF. V is TRBV7-2 and J is TRBJ2-1; a possible D gene is TRBD2 (6 bases). Germline-derived CDR1 and CDR2 are SGHTA and FQGNSA. This CDR3 contains 18 residues. Trimming stripped 5 bases from V and 2 bases from J, with 22 bases between.